A selection of T cell receptor beta chains follows, all from one sample in a study of monozygotic twins with inflammatory bowel disease. Reprocessing the 5' RACE reads, TCRdb reports a single entry for every CDR3 protein and omits DNA. This sample contains 200,000 to 250,000 distinct CDR3 sequences. Sequenced: blood. All receptors derive from a human donor with ulcerative colitis or Crohn's disease, or a healthy co-twin of an affected twin (not recorded which). The CDR3 runs from the conserved cysteine through the conserved F or W.

V gene	J gene	CDR3 protein
TRBV5-5	TRBJ2-5	CASSFKSGGETQYF
TRBV5-1	TRBJ1-5	CASSSGEGNQPQHF
TRBV5-1	TRBJ2-5	CASSVGQNQETQYF
TRBV7-2	TRBJ2-5	CASSLVLTETQYF
TRBV5-1	TRBJ1-2	CASSSGEDYGYTF
TRBV24-1	TRBJ1-2	CATSDTASHYGYTF
TRBV12-3/TRBV12-4	TRBJ2-4	CASTSGGLAKNMQYF
TRBV7-3	TRBJ2-5	CASFPREGRERKTQYF
TRBV4-2	TRBJ1-5	CASSQDLRRTGQGNNQPQHF
TRBV3-1	TRBJ2-3	CASSQPPRIDTQYF
TRBV5-1	TRBJ2-1	CASSNDPTSGRRNEQFF
TRBV7-2	TRBJ2-5	CASSPDGWETQYF
TRBV12-3/TRBV12-4	TRBJ2-3	CASSRKGSTDTQYF
TRBV5-6	TRBJ1-1	CASSTEADLNTEAFF
TRBV5-1	TRBJ1-2	CASSLRKSSNYGYTF
TRBV7-9	TRBJ1-1	CAGHILDTEAFF
TRBV7-2	TRBJ2-7	CASSLGGAGEQYF
TRBV4-2	TRBJ1-5	CASSQEPQGAASNQPQHF
TRBV7-3	TRBJ2-2	CASSAQPASGELFF
TRBV7-9	TRBJ2-2	CASSSGLVTGELFF
TRBV7-7	TRBJ2-2	CASSQPNTGELFF
TRBV4-1	TRBJ1-3	CASSQSTALEGRNTIYF
TRBV7-6	TRBJ1-6	CASSNTGVNSPLHF
TRBV5-6	TRBJ1-1	CASSLYAEAFF
TRBV5-1	TRBJ2-1	CASSFRLPNEQFF
TRBV15	TRBJ1-1	CATGRGAGGQNTEAFF
TRBV7-8	TRBJ2-5	CASSVQGTSGGQETQYF
TRBV11-1	TRBJ2-7	CASSLDLVGRYEQYF
TRBV7-2	TRBJ2-5	CASSAYRQTQYF